This record concerns one T cell receptor (beta chain) sequence. Its antigen has not been determined. Within one base of it there is no much larger clone, and no base qualities were kept. The sample is drawn from a study of blood T cell repertoires in COVID-19 (TCRdb year 2020). Background on the whole study: Samples covering the acute and convalescent phases of COVID-19 were provided by collaborators in the United States, Italy and Spain. A de-identified subject ID, COVID-19 status, age in years and sex were almost always included in the sample metadata. Subjects who had been exposed to COVID-19, were actively infected with it, or had recovered from it provided the deeply sampled blood TCRbeta repertoires that made up the dataset. The material from the prospective study consisted of cDNA or gDNA derived from T cells, B-cell-depleted T cells, or PBMCs. The samples were drawn from the first 160 participants of the ongoing ImmuneRACE study and from under 1,500 subjects provided by 6 global collaborators. The repertoires were released in a freely available public database meant as a resource for research on the immune response to SARS-CoV-2. Where available, HLA class I and class II types were taken from metadata supplied by the sample provider and were not determined by assay-based typing.

The study at large found these results: Clinical and demographic metadata were provided uncurated, with the amount varying by source and participant.

TCRbeta CDR3 regions were amplified from genomic DNA using the immunoSEQ Assay, a bias-controlled multiplex PCR. The source study handled its data this way. The number of nucleated cells in each sample was estimated by amplification of reference gene primers within the assay. To quantify the absolute abundance of each unique TCRbeta CDR3 rearrangement, sequence reads were collapsed and filtered. Productive Simpson clonality was computed per sample as the square root of Simpson's diversity index over productive rearrangements. The source is immuneACCESS, and TCRdb retained only in-frame sequences with V and J called. Part of the clones is not carried over; for the studies checked, unresolved V genes explain less than half of this, and the remainder is unexplained. V, J and clone size are taken as reported in that table, and D and trimming were inferred from the DNA itself. Present in this sample are a few hundred thousand clones, 75% to 90% of which were seen just once. The top ten constitute under 2.5% of the sample.

The collaborating institutions used their own protocols to collect whole blood in K2EDTA tubes. Collaborator samples were shipped for TCRbeta analysis as frozen whole blood, isolated PBMCs, or DNA extracted from either sample type. The sample taken for sequencing was peripheral blood. The TCR sequence derives from a man aged 25-45 years with active or convalescent COVID-19.

CDR3 loop: CATEKGYSGGYTF. The nucleotide sequence reads as follows: TGTGCCACCGAGAAAGGGTATTCGGGAGGCTACACCTTC. The chain links TRBV7-8 with TRBJ1-2; too little of a D gene remains to name it. V and J are truncated by 10 bases and 8 bases respectively, leaving an intervening sequence of 20 bases. Sequences SGHVS (CDR1) and FQNEAQ (CDR2) are obtained from the germline V gene. From the cysteine through the phenylalanine, the CDR3 covers 13 amino acids. Of all the DNA, just the CDR3 is kept, 39 bases in frame from base 1.